The 27 T cell receptor beta chains below were found in one sample sequenced in a study of blood T cell repertoires in COVID-19. Generated by immunoSEQ multiplex PCR, the TCRdb table keeps only in-frame clones and is missing some. The table has 35,000 to 45,000 clones, about 85% seen once. Material: peripheral blood. Receptor source: a man aged 55-75 years with acute or convalescent COVID-19.

V and J are TRBV4-2 and TRBJ1-2, with TRBD1 as a possible D gene (5 bases). The CDR3 has 16 amino acids. The germline CDR1 and CDR2 sequences are LGHNA and YNFKEQ. Trimming took off 4 bases at V and 0 bases at J, with 15 bases between the two ends. The CDR3 protein is CASSPPDSEANYGYTF. CDR3 DNA sequence: TGTGCCAGCAGCCCCCCTGACAGTGAAGCTAACTATGGCTACACCTTC.

This chain connects TRBV11-2 to TRBJ2-7; no clear D gene. V was cut by 0 bases and J by 3 bases, with 12 bases left in between. The CDR3 runs to 15 residues. Germline loops: CDR1 SGHAT, CDR2 FQNNGV. The CDR3 DNA sequence: TGTGCCAGCAGCTTAGATCAGGTCTCCGGCTACGAGCAGTACTTC. Translating it yields CASSLDQVSGYEQYF.

The chain employs TRBV30 and TRBJ2-1, with a possible D match to TRBD1 (6 bases). The CDR3 is 10 amino acids. CDR1 and CDR2 (germline): GTSNPN, SVGIG (reference sequence). Trimming left V 3 bases short and J 9 bases short, with 6 bases between. The CDR3 DNA is TGTGCCTGGAGACAGGGTGAGCAGTTCTTC. Protein: CAWRQGEQFF.

The CDR3 reads CASSLSRQVGNEQYF. CDR3 DNA: TGTGCCAGCAGTTTGTCTCGGCAGGTTGGCAACGAGCAGTACTTC. The rearrangement uses TRBV27 and TRBJ2-7; D unresolved. Trimming stripped 3 bases from V and 5 bases from J, with 17 bases between. In germline, CDR1 is MNHEY, CDR2 SMNVEV (reference sequence). The CDR3 covers 15 residues.

The V call is TRBV15, the J call TRBJ1-3; no clear D gene. Trimming stripped 3 bases from V and 7 bases from J, with 13 bases between. The CDR3 extends over 14 amino acids. Germline V lookup: CDR1 LNHNV, CDR2 YYDKDF (reference sequence). In DNA, the CDR3 is TGTGCCACCAGCAGCCCGGGAGATTGGAACACCATATATTTT. Its protein is CATSSPGDWNTIYF. Filled out from reference TRBV15 and TRBJ1-3, the complete variable domain reads DAMVIQNPRYQVTQFGKPVTLSCSQTLNHNVMYWYQQKSSQAPKLLFHYYDKDFNNEADTPDNFQSRRPNTSFCFLDIRSPGLGDTAMYLCATSSPGDWNTIYFGEGSWLTVV.

This clone was recorded a few times. The CDR3 DNA reads as TGCGCCAGCAAGGTCCCTCGGGGAAGGGAATCCTACAATGAGCAGTTCTTC. Translated, it gives CASKVPRGRESYNEQFF. The V gene is TRBV10-1, the J gene TRBJ2-1, with D tentatively TRBD2 (5 bases). In germline, CDR1 is WNHNN, CDR2 SYGVQD (reference sequence). The V and J ends lost 7 bases and 1 base respectively, with 20 bases between them. This CDR3 region has 17 residues.

The chain's CDR3 is CASTEGGPRSPLHF. The DNA of the CDR3 is TGTGCCAGCACCGAGGGGGGGCCGAGATCACCCCTCCACTTT. J is TRBJ1-6 and V is TRBV6-5; TRBD1 is a possible D gene (6 bases). The CDR3 length is 14 residues. Trimming pared 7 bases from V and 10 bases from J, leaving 17 bases between. Germline CDR1 is MNHEY and CDR2 is SVGAGI.

The chain recombines TRBV7-9 with TRBJ2-7, with 8 bases lining up with TRBD2. The J segment lost 6 bases and the V segment lost 5 bases, leaving 9 bases of the junction unmatched. The germline CDR1 and CDR2 sequences are SEHNR and FQNEAQ (reference sequence). The CDR3 loop spans 14 amino acids. The CDR3 sequence is CASSKPGLGPEQYF. For the CDR3, the DNA is TGTGCCAGCAGCAAACCGGGACTAGGACCCGAGCAGTACTTC. Drawing the rest from reference TRBV7-9 and TRBJ2-7, the complete variable domain is DTGVSQNPRHKITKRGQNVTFRCDPISEHNRLYWYRQTLGQGPEFLTYFQNEAQLEKSRLLSDRFSAERPKGSFSTLEIQRTEQGDSAMYLCASSKPGLGPEQYFGPGTRLTVT.

This rearrangement joins TRBV7-2 to TRBJ1-6, with 7 bases lining up with TRBD1. The length of the CDR3 is 14 residues. Germline CDR1 SGHTA, CDR2 FQGNSA. V was clipped by 4 bases and J by 9 bases; unmatched bases: 6. CDR3 nucleotides: TGTGCCAGCAGCTGGGGACAGAACGGTTCACCCCTCCACTTT. It translates to CASSWGQNGSPLHF.

The chain uses TRBV6-2 or TRBV6-3 and TRBJ1-1, with D uncertain. Germline CDR1 is MNHEY and CDR2 is SVGEGT. V was pared by 5 bases and J by 8 bases, with 21 bases between. CDR3 length: 15 amino acids. The CDR3 reads CASSTRRGLRHEAFF. The CDR3 DNA reads TGTGCCAGCAGTACGAGACGCGGACTCCGACACGAAGCTTTCTTT.

The rearrangement joins TRBV6-5 to TRBJ1-5, with unresolved D. Germline-derived CDR1 and CDR2 are MNHEY and SVGAGI. The CDR3 is 15 residues long. V dropped 0 bases and J dropped 5 bases, with 11 bases sitting between them. CDR3 region: CASSYSLQADQPQHF. CDR3 coding DNA: TGTGCCAGCAGTTACTCTCTTCAGGCCGATCAGCCCCAGCATTTT.

The chain is built from TRBV7-9 and TRBJ2-1; tentative D call: TRBD1 (6 bases). The CDR3 spans 13 residues. The germline V gene has CDR1 SEHNR and CDR2 FQNEAQ (reference sequence). The V and J ends lost 3 bases and 7 bases respectively, with 10 bases between them. The CDR3 is CASSLQGRNEQFF. The DNA for the CDR3 is TGTGCCAGCAGCTTGCAGGGGCGGAATGAGCAGTTCTTC.

This chain connects TRBV7-9 to TRBJ1-4; D call uncertain. This CDR3 has 14 residues. CDR1 and CDR2 from the germline V gene are SEHNR and FQNEAQ (reference sequence). Trimming removed 2 bases from V and 7 bases from J, with 11 bases in between. The CDR3 DNA sequence: TGTGCCAGCAGCTTATCGAGAGGGAGTGAAAAACTGTTTTTT. The encoded protein is CASSLSRGSEKLFF.

CDR3 sequence reads: CASSEGAGGSYEQYF. The CDR3 nucleotides are TGTGCCAGCAGCGAGGGGGCGGGAGGCTCCTACGAGCAGTACTTC. The chain employs TRBV28 and TRBJ2-7; weak D call: TRBD2 (8 bases). This CDR3 spans 15 amino acids. Trimming pared 6 bases from V and 0 bases from J, leaving 15 bases between. In germline, CDR1 is MDHEN, CDR2 SYDVKM.

V is TRBV6-5 and J is TRBJ2-5; TRBD2 aligns across 13 bases. V dropped 6 bases and J dropped 1; count of bases not matched to a gene: 2. CDR1 and CDR2 (germline): MNHEY, SVGAGI. There are 15 residues in the CDR3. The DNA for the CDR3 is TGTGCCAGCAGGGGACTAGCGGGGTTCCAAGAGACCCAGTACTTC. Protein product: CASRGLAGFQETQYF.

The chain couples TRBV6-1 to TRBJ1-1; D is possibly TRBD1 (6 bases). Trimming shortened V by 1 base and J by 4 bases, and 13 bases separated the two germline ends. The CDR3 length is 15 residues. Germline loops: CDR1 MNHNS, CDR2 SASEGT. The CDR3 protein is CASSEVAGGRTEAFF. The CDR3 coding sequence is TGTGCCAGCAGTGAAGTAGCTGGGGGCCGCACTGAAGCTTTCTTT.

The gene calls are TRBV6-6 and TRBJ1-3; the D gene is possibly TRBD1 (5 bases). The CDR3 is 13 residues long. The V end lost 8 bases, the J end lost 3 bases, and 11 bases lay between the germline ends. CDR1 is MNHNY, CDR2 SVGAGI, per germline (reference sequence). CDR3 loop: CASASTVGNTIYF. CDR3 nucleotides: TGTGCCAGCGCCTCGACAGTTGGAAACACCATATATTTT.

The chain employs TRBV6-2 or TRBV6-3 and TRBJ2-5; D uncertain. The CDR3 extends over 13 amino acids. Germline V gives CDR1 MNHEY, CDR2 SVGEGT. V was cut by 1 base and J by 5 bases, with 8 bases left in between. Here the CDR3 DNA reads TGTGCCAGCAGTTACTATCCCGGGGAGACCCAGTACTTC. It specifies CASSYYPGETQYF.

The gene calls are TRBV24-1 and TRBJ1-2; D is perhaps TRBD1 (5 bases). V was cut by 3 bases and J by 8 bases, with 18 bases left in between. This CDR3 has 15 amino acids. From germline, CDR1 is KGHDR and CDR2 SFDVKD. In DNA, the CDR3 is TGTGCCACCAGTGATGTGGGGAGGGGAGAAGGAGGCTACACCTTC. This sequence encodes CATSDVGRGEGGYTF.

The chain recombines TRBV7-9 with TRBJ2-7, with TRBD2 as a possible D gene (5 bases). This CDR3 has 13 residues. Germline CDR1 is SEHNR and CDR2 is FQNEAQ (reference sequence). Trimming pared 4 bases from V and 6 bases from J, leaving 13 bases between. This CDR3 reads CASSSSPGGEQYF. For the CDR3, the DNA is TGTGCCAGCAGCTCATCCCCCGGAGGCGAGCAGTACTTC.

The chain has TRBV14 and TRBJ2-5; TRBD2 matches at 10 bases. This CDR3 has 19 residues. After removal of 3 bases from V and 0 bases from J, the junction contained 13 bases not matched to a gene. Germline lookup yields CDR1 SGHDN and CDR2 FVKESK. The CDR3 spells CASSHDKRTSGRDQETQYF. In DNA, the CDR3 is TGTGCCAGCAGCCACGATAAAAGGACTAGCGGAAGAGACCAAGAGACCCAGTACTTC.

The rearrangement uses TRBV9 and TRBJ1-3; maybe TRBD1 (5 bases). Trimming stripped 4 bases from V and 2 bases from J, with 10 bases between. The germline V gene has CDR1 SGDLS and CDR2 YYNGEE. This CDR3 has 14 amino acids. CDR3 nucleotides: TGTGCCAGCAGCCCCGGGACTACTGGAAACACCATATATTTT. Translating gives CASSPGTTGNTIYF.

This chain connects TRBV19 to TRBJ1-5, with D possibly being TRBD1 (5 bases). Trimming removed 1 base from V and 3 bases from J, with 13 bases in between. The length of the CDR3 is 16 residues. CDR1 and CDR2 (germline): LNHDA, SQIVND (reference sequence). In DNA form, the CDR3 reads TGTGCCAGTAGTATAGCCCTGGACACGGCCAATCAGCCCCAGCATTTT. Protein product: CASSIALDTANQPQHF.

This rearrangement joins TRBV7-2 to TRBJ2-3; possible D gene TRBD1, 5 bases. The CDR3 is 12 residues long. Germline loops: CDR1 SGHTA, CDR2 FQGNSA. The V end was cut by 5 bases, the J end by 8 bases, with 11 bases between. The CDR3 coding sequence is TGTGCCAGCAGCCATAGGGGATCTACGCAGTATTTT. Translating it yields CASSHRGSTQYF.

The chain employs TRBV12-3 or TRBV12-4 and TRBJ1-4; TRBD1 matches 7 bases. The CDR3 consists of 13 residues. J lost 4 bases, V lost 8 bases, and 4 bases had no gene match. CDR3 DNA: TGTGCCAGCCAGGGACAGTTTAATGAAAAACTGTTTTTT. This codes for CASQGQFNEKLFF.

This chain links TRBV11-2 with TRBJ2-3; 10 bases fit TRBD2. The CDR3 consists of 14 residues. In germline, CDR1 is SGHAT, CDR2 FQNNGV. The V and J ends lost 5 bases and 3 bases, in that order; junction bases with no gene match: 2. CDR3 nucleotides: TGTGCCAGCAGCACGACTAGCGGGACAGATACGCAGTATTTT. Amino acid sequence: CASSTTSGTDTQYF.

The V gene is TRBV11-1, the J gene TRBJ2-1; the D is unclear. Germline V gene lookup returns CDR1 SGHAT and CDR2 FQDESV (reference sequence). The CDR3 is 15 amino acids. Trimming removed 0 bases at V and 4 bases at J, with 10 bases between. Here the CDR3 DNA reads TGTGCCAGCAGCTTAGCGCTAACTCCTTACAATGAGCAGTTCTTC. Residues: CASSLALTPYNEQFF.